These 18 T cell receptor beta chains were sequenced from one sample in a study of shared clonotypes between healthy human individuals. Sequencing was performed with immunoSEQ multiplex PCR; in TCRdb, only in-frame clones are kept and a portion is missing. The table lists about 2 million clones, about 95% of them singletons, with 0.9% to 1.4% in the top ten. Terminally differentiated effector memory CD45RA+ cells were excluded by CCR7 positive selection of CD45RO-negative cells. Sequenced: naive CD8+ T cells sorted from blood. The receptors originated from a man aged 18 to 35 in good health.

In the case of this clone: Different DNA sequences within this sample yield the same CDR3. The chain links TRBV4-1 to TRBJ2-5, with D hard to call. The CDR3 sequence is 14 residues long. Germline assignment: CDR1 MGHRA and CDR2 YSYEKL. V shed 0 bases and J shed 5 bases, with 10 bases lying between them. Here the CDR3 DNA reads TGCGCCAGCAGCCAAGAGGGCATTCAGGAGACCCAGTACTTC. Translation: CASSQEGIQETQYF.

The chain combines TRBV7-9 with TRBJ2-7; D not resolved. The CDR3 is made up of 12 amino acids. Germline V lookup: CDR1 SEHNR, CDR2 FQNEAQ (reference sequence). V shed 4 bases and J shed 5 bases, with 9 bases lying between them. In nucleotides, the CDR3 is TGTGCCAGCAGCTCTCGTTCGCACGAGCAGTACTTC. It is translated as CASSSRSHEQYF.

The chain is built from TRBV2 and TRBJ2-1; no reliable D call. Germline V gene sequence: CDR1 SNHLY, CDR2 FYNNEI. Trimming took 6 bases from V and 8 from J, leaving 14 bases between them. The length of the CDR3 is 13 residues. The CDR3 loop is CASRKEGYDEQFF. The DNA of the CDR3 is TGTGCCAGCAGGAAGGAAGGGTATGATGAGCAGTTCTTC.

Here the CDR3 DNA reads TGTGCCAGCATTCCAGGGCGACTAGCAACCTACAATGAGCAGTTCTTC. This gives the protein CASIPGRLATYNEQFF. V and J are TRBV6-6 and TRBJ2-1; 7 bases match TRBD2. V was clipped by 7 bases and J by 2 bases; unmatched bases: 11. CDR1 is MNHNY and CDR2 is SVGAGI in the germline V gene (reference sequence). CDR3 length: 16 residues.

The rearrangement joins TRBV25-1 to TRBJ2-7, with 10 bases identical to TRBD1. V shed 4 bases, J shed 5 bases, and the junction held 11 bases outside the gene matches. Germline CDR1 and CDR2: MGHDK and SYGVNS. This CDR3 comprises 16 residues. CDR3 nucleotides: TGTGCCAGCAGTGGGGGAGGACCCGGGACAGGGGACGAGCAGTACTTC. This encodes CASSGGGPGTGDEQYF.

J is TRBJ1-2 and V is TRBV5-6; 8 nucleotides align to TRBD1. Germline CDR1 is SGHDT and CDR2 is YYEEEE. With V trimmed by 0 bases and J by 3 bases, 7 bases remained unmatched. There are 16 residues in the CDR3. CDR3 in DNA: TGTGCCAGCAGCTTGGGTGGACAGGGCCATTACTATGGCTACACCTTC. Translating it yields CASSLGGQGHYYGYTF.

The chain recombines TRBV5-6 with TRBJ2-2; a weak D match, TRBD1 (6 bases). This CDR3 spans 17 amino acids. V lost 4 bases to trimming and J lost 1 base, with 17 bases between them. Looked up from germline, CDR1 is SGHDT and CDR2 is YYEEEE. CDR3 bases: TGTGCCAGCAGCGATGATCCGGACAGCGAGAACACCGGGGAGCTGTTTTTT. It translates to CASSDDPDSENTGELFF.

This chain links TRBV25-1 with TRBJ1-6; D remains unclear. This CDR3 has 16 amino acids. The V end was cut by 4 bases, the J end by 8 bases, with 18 bases between. The germline V gene encodes CDR1 MGHDK and CDR2 SYGVNS. CDR3 residues: CASSAHSLLPHSPLHF. The CDR3, as DNA: TGTGCCAGCAGTGCCCACAGCCTCCTTCCCCATTCACCCCTCCACTTT.

The chain is built from TRBV4-1 and TRBJ1-6, with 10 bases matching TRBD1. The germline V gene has CDR1 MGHRA and CDR2 YSYEKL. This CDR3 region has 18 residues. The ends lost 1 base at V and 4 bases at J; junction bases unmatched: 7. CDR3 nucleotide sequence: TGCGCCAGCAGCCAAGGCTCGACAGGGGGCGCGTATAATTCACCCCTCCACTTT. Its translation: CASSQGSTGGAYNSPLHF.

The chain joins TRBV27 to TRBJ2-2, with 7 bases lining up with TRBD1. The CDR3 length is 16 residues. Germline assignment: CDR1 MNHEY and CDR2 SMNVEV (reference sequence). J gave up 0 bases and V 3 bases, and 4 bases lay outside the gene matches. The CDR3 region is CASSFLGQANTGELFF. As DNA, the CDR3 is TGTGCCAGCAGTTTCTTAGGACAGGCGAACACCGGGGAGCTGTTTTTT.

The V gene is TRBV6-1, the J gene TRBJ2-7, with D perhaps matching TRBD1 or TRBD2 (6 bases each). This CDR3 has 14 residues. Germline V gene data show CDR1 as MNHNS and CDR2 as SASEGT. The V and J ends lost 2 bases and 3 bases respectively, with 11 bases between them. Written as DNA, the CDR3 is TGTGCCAGCAGTGAATGGGGGGACAACTACGAGCAGTACTTC. This encodes CASSEWGDNYEQYF.

This chain uses TRBV19 with TRBJ2-7, with D perhaps matching TRBD2 (6 bases). The V gene lost 1 base and the J gene lost 3 bases, with 13 bases spanning the gap. Germline values: CDR1 LNHDA, CDR2 SQIVND (reference sequence). The CDR3 loop spans 15 amino acids. The CDR3 region has the DNA TGTGCCAGTAGTATAGGGGGAGGCTCAGGCTACGAGCAGTACTTC. The encoded protein is CASSIGGGSGYEQYF. Looking up the rest from reference TRBV19 and TRBJ2-7 gives the full variable domain: DGGITQSPKYLFRKEGQNVTLSCEQNLNHDAMYWYRQDPGQGLRLIYYSQIVNDFQKGDIAEGYSVSREKKESFPLTVTSAQKNPTAFYLCASSIGGGSGYEQYFGPGTRLTVT.

Regarding this clone: The DNA is left out, because the CDR3 cannot be placed on it with certainty; the CDR3 is given as TCRdb lists it. The chain has TRBV9 and TRBJ2-1; the DNA was not used to check the table's D call, TRBD2. The CDR3 spans 13 residues, counting both ends. Looked up from germline, CDR1 is SGDLS and CDR2 is YYNGEE. CDR3 protein: CASSVGPGGEQFF.

V gene TRBV7-9 combines with J gene TRBJ2-5; 7 bases match TRBD2. Germline CDR1 and CDR2: SEHNR and FQNEAQ (reference sequence). The CDR3 contains 16 residues. V shed 4 bases and J 4 bases; nucleotides not matched to a gene: 12. The CDR3 reads CASSSPSGPSPETQYF. The CDR3 bases are TGTGCCAGCAGCTCCCCTAGCGGACCGTCTCCAGAGACCCAGTACTTC.

V gene TRBV5-1 combines with J gene TRBJ2-1; D tentatively reads TRBD1 or TRBD2 (5 bases each). V was clipped by 0 bases and J by 12 bases, with 19 bases between them. This CDR3 has 15 residues. Germline V gene sequence: CDR1 SGHRS, CDR2 YFSETQ. In DNA, the CDR3 is TGCGCCAGCAGCTTGGAAGGGACGGGGAATTTAGGGCAGTTCTTC. This sequence encodes CASSLEGTGNLGQFF.

Notes on this clone: Distinct nucleotide sequences in the sample also encode this CDR3. The V call is TRBV30, the J call TRBJ1-1; 7 bases map to TRBD1. This CDR3 region has 15 residues. Germline lookup yields CDR1 GTSNPN and CDR2 SVGIG (reference sequence). With V trimmed by 0 bases and J by 3 bases, 7 bases remained unmatched. The CDR3 reads CAWSVRGGGYTEAFF. The CDR3 DNA reads TGTGCCTGGAGTGTACGAGGAGGGGGCTACACTGAAGCTTTCTTT.

This clone is a singleton in its sample. A junction boundary mismatches the germline segment, possibly from a read error. The chain recombines TRBV7-7 with TRBJ2-5; D ambiguous. The CDR3 length is 14 residues. CDR1 and CDR2 (germline): SSHAT, FNYEAQ (reference sequence). The CDR3 bases are TGTGCTAGCAGCTTACCTCAGAGTCCAGAGACCCAGTACTTC. It specifies CASSLPQSPETQYF.

The chain uses TRBV7-9 and TRBJ2-1, with D uncertain. Germline CDR1 is SEHNR and CDR2 is FQNEAQ (reference sequence). The CDR3 sequence is 16 residues long. V dropped 1 base and J dropped 9 bases, with 19 bases sitting between them. The CDR3 DNA reads as TGTGCCAGCAGCTTAGTCCTAGGGCCCCCAAATGGTGAGCAGTTCTTC. It yields the protein CASSLVLGPPNGEQFF.